This TCR beta chain was obtained from a study of Ad26.COV2.S vaccination and SARS-CoV-2 variants. About the study: Recipients of Ad26.COV2.S got it intramuscularly, once or twice 56 days apart.

Clones were sequenced by immunoSEQ multiplex PCR, and TCRdb holds only the in-frame ones, with some missing. In the table there are about 350,000 clones, roughly 89% of which are singletons. The CDR3 is 13 residues long. In germline, CDR1 is LNHNV, CDR2 YYDKDF (reference sequence). V was cut by 1 base and J by 3 bases, with 4 bases left in between. With respect to this clone: Its cognate antigen is unknown.

The treatment: roughly 20 received Ad26.COV2.S at low or high dose, single or two shots; about five received placebo; per-sample allocation not given. The study sampled participants on day 63 after the first vaccine or placebo injection. Participants' vaccine, an Ad26 vector, delivered Wuhan-strain SARS-CoV-2 spike. Study-wide findings and caveats: It was vaccine recipients, not placebo recipients, who had the higher spike-specific TCR breadth. Overall T cell responses may have been underestimated by the analyses of TCR breadth and depth.

This rearrangement joins TRBV15 to TRBJ1-5; D ambiguous. The source was peripheral blood, collected in a trial of Ad26.COV2.S vaccine versus placebo. This clonotype was sampled from a person aged 18-60 years who received the Ad26.COV2.S COVID-19 vaccine or a placebo. In nucleotides, the CDR3 is TGTGCCACCAGCAGAGCGGACAATCAGCCCCAGCATTTT. It is translated as CATSRADNQPQHF.